This TCR beta chain was sequenced during a study of T cell repertoires in cytomegalovirus infection. Germline CDR1 reads SGHRS; CDR2 reads YFSETQ. V was pared by 5 bases and J by 8 bases, with 19 bases between. The CDR3 runs 14 residues. TCRdb re-derived calls from the reads in MiXCR, one entry per CDR3 protein. The sample consists of approximately 260,000 distinct CDR3 sequences, 15% to 20% of them appearing once. The chain has TRBV5-1 and TRBJ1-2, with D possibly TRBD1 on 6 matching bases. The sequenced sample consisted of CD8+ T cells from PBMCs. The receptor was isolated from a human donor in good health (CMV status not recorded). Some clones in this sample may be carry-over from other donors' samples. CDR3 in DNA: TGCGCCAGCAGGTGGGGAATACAGGGAGGCGGCTACACCTTC. Amino acids: CASRWGIQGGGYTF.